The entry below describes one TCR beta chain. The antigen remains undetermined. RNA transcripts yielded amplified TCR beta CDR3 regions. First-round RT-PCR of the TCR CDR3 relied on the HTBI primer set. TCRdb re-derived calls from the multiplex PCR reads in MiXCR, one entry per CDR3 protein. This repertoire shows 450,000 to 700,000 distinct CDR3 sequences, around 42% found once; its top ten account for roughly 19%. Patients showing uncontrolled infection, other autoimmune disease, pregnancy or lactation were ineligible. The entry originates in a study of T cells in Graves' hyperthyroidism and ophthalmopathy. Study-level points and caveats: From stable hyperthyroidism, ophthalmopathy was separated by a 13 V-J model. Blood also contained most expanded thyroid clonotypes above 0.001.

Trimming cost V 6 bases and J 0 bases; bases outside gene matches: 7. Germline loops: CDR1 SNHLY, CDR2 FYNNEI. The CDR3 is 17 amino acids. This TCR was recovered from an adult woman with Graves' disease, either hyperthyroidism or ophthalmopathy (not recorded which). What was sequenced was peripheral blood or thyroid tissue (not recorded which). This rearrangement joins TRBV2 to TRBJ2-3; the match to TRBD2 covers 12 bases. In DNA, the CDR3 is TGTGCCAGCAGCACCGGGACTAGCGGGTCTAGCACAGATACGCAGTATTTT. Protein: CASSTGTSGSSTDTQYF.